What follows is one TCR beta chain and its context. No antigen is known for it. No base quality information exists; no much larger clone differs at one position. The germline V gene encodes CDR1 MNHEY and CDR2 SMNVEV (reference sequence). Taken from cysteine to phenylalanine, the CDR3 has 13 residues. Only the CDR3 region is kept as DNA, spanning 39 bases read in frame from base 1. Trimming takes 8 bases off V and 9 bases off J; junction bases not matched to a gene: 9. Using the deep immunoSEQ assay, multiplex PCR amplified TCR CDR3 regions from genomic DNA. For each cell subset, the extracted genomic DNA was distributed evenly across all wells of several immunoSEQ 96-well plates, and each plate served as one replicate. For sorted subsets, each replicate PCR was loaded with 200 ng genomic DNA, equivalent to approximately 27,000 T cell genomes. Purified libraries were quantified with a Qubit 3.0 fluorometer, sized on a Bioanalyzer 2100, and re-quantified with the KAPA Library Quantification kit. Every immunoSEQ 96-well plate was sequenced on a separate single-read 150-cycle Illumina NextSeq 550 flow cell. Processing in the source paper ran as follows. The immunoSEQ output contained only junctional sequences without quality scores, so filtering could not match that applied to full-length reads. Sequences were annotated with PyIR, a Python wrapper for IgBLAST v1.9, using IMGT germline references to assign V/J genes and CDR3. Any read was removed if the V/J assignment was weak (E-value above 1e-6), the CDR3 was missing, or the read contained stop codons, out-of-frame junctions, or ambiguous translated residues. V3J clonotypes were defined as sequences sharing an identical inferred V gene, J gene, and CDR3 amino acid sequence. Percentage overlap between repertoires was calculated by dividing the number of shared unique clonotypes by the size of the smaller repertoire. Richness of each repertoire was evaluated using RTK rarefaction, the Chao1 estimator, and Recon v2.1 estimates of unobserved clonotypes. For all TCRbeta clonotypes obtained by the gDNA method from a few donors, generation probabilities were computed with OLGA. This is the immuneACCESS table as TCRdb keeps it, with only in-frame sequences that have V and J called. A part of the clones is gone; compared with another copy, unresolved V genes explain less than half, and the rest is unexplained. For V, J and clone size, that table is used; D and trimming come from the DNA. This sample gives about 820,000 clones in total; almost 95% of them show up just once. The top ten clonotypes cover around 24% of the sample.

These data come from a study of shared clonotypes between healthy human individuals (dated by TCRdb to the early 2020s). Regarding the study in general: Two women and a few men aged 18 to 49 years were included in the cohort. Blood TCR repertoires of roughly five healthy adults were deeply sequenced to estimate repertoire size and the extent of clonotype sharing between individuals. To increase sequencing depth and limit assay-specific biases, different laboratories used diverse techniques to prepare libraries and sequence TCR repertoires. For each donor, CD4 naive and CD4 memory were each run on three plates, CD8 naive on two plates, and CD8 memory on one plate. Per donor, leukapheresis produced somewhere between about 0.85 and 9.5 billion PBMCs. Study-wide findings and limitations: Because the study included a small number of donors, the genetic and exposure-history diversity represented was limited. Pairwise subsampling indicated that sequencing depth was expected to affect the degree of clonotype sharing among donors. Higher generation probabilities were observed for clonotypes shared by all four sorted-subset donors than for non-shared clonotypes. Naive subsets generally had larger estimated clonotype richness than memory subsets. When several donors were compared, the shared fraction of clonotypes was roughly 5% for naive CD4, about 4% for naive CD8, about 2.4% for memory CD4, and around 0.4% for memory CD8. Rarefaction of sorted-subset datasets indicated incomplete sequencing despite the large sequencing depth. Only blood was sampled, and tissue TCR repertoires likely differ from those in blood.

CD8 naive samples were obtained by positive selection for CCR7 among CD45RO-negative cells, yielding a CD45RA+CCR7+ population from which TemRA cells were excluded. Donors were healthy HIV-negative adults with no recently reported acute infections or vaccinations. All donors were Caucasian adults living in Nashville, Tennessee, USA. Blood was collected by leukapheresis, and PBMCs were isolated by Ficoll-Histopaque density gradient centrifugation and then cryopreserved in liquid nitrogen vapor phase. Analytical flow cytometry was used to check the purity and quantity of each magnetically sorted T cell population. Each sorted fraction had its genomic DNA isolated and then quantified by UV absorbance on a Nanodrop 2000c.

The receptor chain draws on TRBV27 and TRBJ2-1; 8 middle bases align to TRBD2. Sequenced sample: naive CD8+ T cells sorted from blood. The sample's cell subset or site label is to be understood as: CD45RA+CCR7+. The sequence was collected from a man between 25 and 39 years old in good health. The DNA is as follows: TGTGCCAGCGGAATAGGACTAGCAGTTGAGCAGTTCTTC. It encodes CASGIGLAVEQFF.